The clone carrying this TCR beta chain came up many times. Its specificity is unknown. The CDR3 is 12 residues long. Trimming at V came to 6 bases and at J to 4 bases, leaving 4 bases not matched to a gene. Germline V gives CDR1 DFQATT, CDR2 SNEGSKA (reference sequence). The data were obtained in a study of read filtering for tumor transcriptome and immune sequencing. For the study at large: Mean patient age was around 66 years, range roughly 45 to 85; approximately 17 male, more than 11 female. Overall study findings and caveats: Sorted CD138-negative bone marrow cells were not purified T cells.

Molecular barcoded adaptors covering alpha/delta and beta/gamma chains were used on about 390 ng RNA. TCRdb re-called the reads with MiXCR, one entry per CDR3 protein. Found here are tens of thousands of distinct CDR3 sequences, approximately 15% of them singletons; the top ten hold about two fifths. The sequenced sample consisted of a population of CD138-negative cells sorted from bone marrow. This clonotype originated in a donor aged 40 or older with multiple myeloma. The chain has TRBV20-1 and TRBJ2-7, with TRBD2 matching 9 bases. Written as DNA, the CDR3 is TGCAGTGCCCCGGGACTAGCTTACGAGCAGTACTTC. Residues: CSAPGLAYEQYF.